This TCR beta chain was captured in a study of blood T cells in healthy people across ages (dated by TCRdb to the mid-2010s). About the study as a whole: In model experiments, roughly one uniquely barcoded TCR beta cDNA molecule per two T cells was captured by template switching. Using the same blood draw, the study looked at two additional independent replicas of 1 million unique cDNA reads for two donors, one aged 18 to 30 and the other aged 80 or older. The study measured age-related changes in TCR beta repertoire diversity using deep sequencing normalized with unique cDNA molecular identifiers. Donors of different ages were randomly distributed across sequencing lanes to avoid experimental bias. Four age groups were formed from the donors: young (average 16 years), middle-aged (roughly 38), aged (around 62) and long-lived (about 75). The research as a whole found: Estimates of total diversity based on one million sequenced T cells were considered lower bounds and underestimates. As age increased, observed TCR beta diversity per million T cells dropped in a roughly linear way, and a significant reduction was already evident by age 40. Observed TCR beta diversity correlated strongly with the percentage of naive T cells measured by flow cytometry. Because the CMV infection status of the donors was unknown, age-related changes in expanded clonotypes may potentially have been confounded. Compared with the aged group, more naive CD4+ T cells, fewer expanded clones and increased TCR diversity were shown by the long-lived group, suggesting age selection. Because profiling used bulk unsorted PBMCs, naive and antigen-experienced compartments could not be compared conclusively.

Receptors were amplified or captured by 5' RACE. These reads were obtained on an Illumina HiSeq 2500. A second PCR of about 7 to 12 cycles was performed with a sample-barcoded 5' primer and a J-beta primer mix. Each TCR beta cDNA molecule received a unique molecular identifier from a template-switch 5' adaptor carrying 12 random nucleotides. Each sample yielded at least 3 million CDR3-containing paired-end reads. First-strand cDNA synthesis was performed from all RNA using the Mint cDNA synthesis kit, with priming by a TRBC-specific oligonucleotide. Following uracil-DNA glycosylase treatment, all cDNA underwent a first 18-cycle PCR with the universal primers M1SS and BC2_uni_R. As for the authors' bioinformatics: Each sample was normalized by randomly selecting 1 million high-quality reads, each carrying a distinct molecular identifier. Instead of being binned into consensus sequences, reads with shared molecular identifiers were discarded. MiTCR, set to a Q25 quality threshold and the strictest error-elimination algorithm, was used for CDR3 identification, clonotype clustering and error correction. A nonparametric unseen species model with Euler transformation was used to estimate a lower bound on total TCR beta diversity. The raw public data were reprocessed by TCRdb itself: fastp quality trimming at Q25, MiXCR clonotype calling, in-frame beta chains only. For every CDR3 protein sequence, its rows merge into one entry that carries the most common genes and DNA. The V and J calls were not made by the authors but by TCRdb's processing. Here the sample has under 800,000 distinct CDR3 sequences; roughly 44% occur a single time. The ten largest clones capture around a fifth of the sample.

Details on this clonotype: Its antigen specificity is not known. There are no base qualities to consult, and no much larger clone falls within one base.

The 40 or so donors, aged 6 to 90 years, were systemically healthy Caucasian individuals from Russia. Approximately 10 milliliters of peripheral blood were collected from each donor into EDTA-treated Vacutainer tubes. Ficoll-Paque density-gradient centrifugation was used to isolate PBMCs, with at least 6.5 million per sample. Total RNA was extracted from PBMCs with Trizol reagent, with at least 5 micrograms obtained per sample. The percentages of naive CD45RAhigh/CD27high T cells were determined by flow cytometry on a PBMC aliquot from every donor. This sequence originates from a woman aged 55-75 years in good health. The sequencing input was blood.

The DNA sequence is given as TGTGCCAGCAGCCAAGAGGGACTAGTGTATTTAAATGAGCAGTTCTTC. It translates as CASSQEGLVYLNEQFF. Here the chain combines TRBV3-1 and TRBJ2-1; 8 of the junction bases match TRBD2. Trimming leaves V shorter by 0 bases and J shorter by 7 bases, with the junction holding 8 bases beyond the gene matches. Spanning cysteine to phenylalanine, the CDR3 consists of 16 amino acids. Left in the record is the CDR3 DNA by itself, 48 bases read in frame from the first base. CDR1 LGHDT and CDR2 YNNKEL were looked up in the germline V gene (reference sequence).